The 9 T cell receptor beta chains reported below all come from one sample, sequenced in a study of blood T cell repertoires in COVID-19. This table comes from immunoSEQ multiplex PCR, and its TCRdb copy is limited to in-frame clones, with some not included. Among hundreds of thousands of clones listed, roughly 89% were seen once. The specimen sequenced was peripheral blood. These receptors all stem from a young woman with active or convalescent COVID-19.

V gene TRBV27 combines with J gene TRBJ2-1, with TRBD1 identical over 8 bases. Germline V CDR1 and CDR2: MNHEY, SMNVEV (reference sequence). This CDR3 is built from 17 residues. Trimming took 2 bases from V and 4 from J; bases not matched to a gene: 10. CDR3 loop: CASSLTGTGSPYNEQFF. The CDR3 nucleotides read TGTGCCAGCAGTTTAACCGGGACAGGCTCGCCTTACAATGAGCAGTTCTTC.

The chain couples TRBV7-6 to TRBJ2-1, with TRBD2 matching 12 bases. Germline assignment: CDR1 SGHVS and CDR2 FNYEAQ. CDR3 length: 15 residues. With 6 bases clipped from V and 7 bases from J, the junction kept 7 bases outside the gene matches. CDR3 sequence (DNA): TGTGCCAGCAGTCATCTAGCGGGAGGGCAAAATGAGCAGTTCTTC. It yields the protein CASSHLAGGQNEQFF.

The rearrangement links TRBV20-1 to TRBJ1-6; 8 bases are shared with TRBD1. The germline CDR1 and CDR2 sequences are DFQATT and SNEGSKA (reference sequence). The CDR3 contains 13 residues. Trimming cost V 3 bases and J 7 bases; bases outside gene matches: 2. Written as DNA, the CDR3 is TGCAGTGCTAGTCACAGGGGGAATTCACCCCTCCACTTT. Amino acid sequence: CSASHRGNSPLHF.

This chain uses TRBV2 with TRBJ1-1; TRBD1 matches 8 bases. CDR1 and CDR2 (germline): SNHLY, FYNNEI. CDR3 length: 13 residues. Losses at the gene ends were 3 bases for V and 11 bases for J; bases not matched to a gene: 8. CDR3 sequence reads: CASSDIGQGFAFF. For the CDR3, the DNA is TGTGCCAGCAGTGACATTGGACAGGGTTTTGCTTTCTTT.

The chain combines TRBV10-3 with TRBJ2-4; possible D gene TRBD2, 6 bases. V was trimmed by 2 bases and J by 1 base, leaving 18 bases between them. The CDR3 is 18 amino acids. Germline-derived CDR1 and CDR2 are ENHRY and SYGVKD. The CDR3 loop reads CAISEGPKSGLAKNIQYF. In DNA, the CDR3 is TGTGCCATCAGTGAGGGGCCGAAGAGCGGGTTGGCCAAAAACATTCAGTACTTC.

The V gene is TRBV5-1, the J gene TRBJ2-7, with 12 bases aligning to TRBD1. Germline loops: CDR1 SGHRS, CDR2 YFSETQ. This CDR3 has 15 amino acids. V lost 7 bases, J lost 4 bases, and 9 bases stayed unmatched. CDR3 loop: CASRDWDRGRYEQYF. The CDR3, as DNA: TGCGCCAGCCGAGACTGGGACAGGGGGCGGTACGAGCAGTACTTC.

This sequence joins TRBV7-9 and TRBJ1-3; 8 bases are a match to TRBD1. This CDR3 has 16 residues. In germline, CDR1 is SEHNR, CDR2 FQNEAQ (reference sequence). V was clipped by 2 bases and J by 0 bases; unmatched bases: 3. In nucleotides, the CDR3 is TGTGCCAGCAGCTTACTCAGGGGGCTCTCTGGAAACACCATATATTTT. This translates into CASSLLRGLSGNTIYF.

This clone was recorded once. The chain combines TRBV19 with TRBJ1-5; TRBD1 aligns across 7 bases. Germline CDR1 and CDR2: LNHDA and SQIVND (reference sequence). This CDR3 is built from 14 residues. The V segment lost 5 bases and the J segment 5 bases; nucleotides outside the gene matches: 6. The CDR3 sequence: CASSVTGRDQPQHF. The CDR3 DNA follows: TGTGCCAGTAGTGTGACAGGGCGGGATCAGCCCCAGCATTTT.

The chain couples TRBV19 to TRBJ2-1, with TRBD2 matching over 8 bases. CDR3 length: 14 amino acids. V gave up 5 bases and J gave up 5 bases; unmatched junction bases: 5. Germline V lookup: CDR1 LNHDA, CDR2 SQIVND (reference sequence). The CDR3 region has the DNA TGTGCCAGTAGTCGGGGGGGAAAAAACAATGAGCAGTTCTTC. Translation gives CASSRGGKNNEQFF.